This TCR beta chain was found in a study of pediatric ulcerative colitis. Findings of the study overall: Ulcerative colitis patients shared more blood-rectal clones than controls.

Here immunoSEQ multiplex PCR was the method, and the copy in TCRdb shows in-frame clones only, minus some. Among approximately 17,000 clones listed, roughly three quarters were seen once. Rectal tissue came from one to two pinch biopsies taken at colonoscopy. The J segment lost 4 bases and the V segment lost 2 bases, leaving 8 bases of the junction unmatched. The CDR3 covers 15 residues. The germline gives CDR1 SGHTA, CDR2 FQGTGA. Turning to this clone: No antigen is known for it.

The sequencing sample was made of gut tissue. The clonotype comes from a boy between 5 and 17 years old who was a control in a study of pediatric ulcerative colitis. The rearrangement links TRBV7-3 to TRBJ2-7; 7 bases are shared with TRBD2. CDR3 in amino acids: CASSLRGGADYEQYF. The CDR3 DNA sequence: TGTGCCAGCAGCTTACGCGGGGGAGCGGATTACGAGCAGTACTTC.